Included here is one T cell receptor beta chain sequence, with context. The specificity of this receptor is unknown. No much larger clonotype is one base removed from it; base qualities were not supplied. TCRbeta CDR3 regions were sequenced with the immunoSEQ Assay. After extraction, genomic DNA underwent amplification by bias-controlled multiplex PCR, followed by high-throughput sequencing. Processing in the source paper ran as follows. Collapsing and filtering of sequences were performed to quantify the absolute abundance of each unique TCRbeta CDR3 region. T cell fraction was estimated by normalizing TCRbeta template counts to usable DNA, which was measured by amplifying reference genes present in all nucleated cells. Repertoire TCRs were annotated as SARS-CoV-2-specific when V gene, CDR3 amino acid sequence and J gene were exactly matched to a known reactive TCR set. The reference SARS-CoV-2 TCR set was obtained from MIRA and was filtered for enrichment in COVID-19-positive ImmuneCODE repertoires, whereby public or cross-reactive TCRs were removed. Using the MIRA antigens, annotated TCRs were further analysed by specific ORF or by position within an ORF. Breadth was defined as annotated unique rearrangements over total unique productive rearrangements; depth was the summed frequency of those rearrangements. TCR breadth was compared between groups using two-sided Wilcoxon rank-sum tests. TCRdb carries this immuneACCESS record with in-frame sequences only. Its versions omit some clonotypes, under half of them owing to an unresolved V gene in the studies checked, with the rest unexplained. Clone size and the V and J calls come from that table; the DNA yielded D and trimming. This sample is represented by 350,000 to 500,000 clones; 85% to 90% of them were singletons. The top ten clones comprise 2.5% of the sample.

This sample's treatment or condition label indicates: about 20 received Ad26.COV2.S at low or high dose, single or two shots; several received placebo; per-sample allocation not given. For vaccine and placebo recipients, the sequenced repertoires came from samples collected on day 63 after the first injection. In Cohort 1b, 25 to 30 adults aged 18-55 years were enrolled at a single site in Boston, USA, between 29 July and 7 August 2020. As a vaccine, Ad26.COV2.S was a replication-incompetent adenovirus type 26 vector that expressed a prefusion-stabilized SARS-CoV-2 spike protein derived from the original Wuhan strain. This record comes from a study of Ad26.COV2.S vaccination and SARS-CoV-2 variants (dated by TCRdb to 2020 to 2022). Regarding the study in general: Donors in the vaccine arm were drawn from COV1001, a phase I-IIa trial of Ad26.COV2.S in healthy adults that was multicentre, randomized, double-blind and placebo-controlled. Ad26.COV2.S was administered intramuscularly at 5 x 10^10 or 1 x 10^11 viral particles, either as a single shot or as two shots given 56 days apart. The specificity and breadth of SARS-CoV-2-reactive T cell receptors after Ad26.COV2.S vaccination were assessed by TCRbeta repertoire sequencing. Blinding of investigators to trial group allocation was maintained during experiments and outcome assessment. The TCR-sequenced set comprised roughly 30 samples: around 20 Ad26.COV2.S vaccine recipients, 5 placebo recipients and 8 SARS-CoV-2 convalescent individuals. Trial participants were randomized into five groups of five: low-dose or high-dose Ad26.COV2.S given once or twice, or placebo on both occasions. Broad study findings and their caveats: Comparable non-spike TCR breadth was observed between vaccine and placebo recipients, consistent with only spike being contained in the vaccine. Higher spike-specific TCR breadth was observed in Ad26.COV2.S recipients than in placebo recipients (P = 0.0014). After vaccination, substantial breadth of spike-specific CD8+ and CD4+ T cell responses was reported. It was noted by the authors that total T cell responses may have been underestimated by the TCR breadth and depth analyses. The study lacked the statistical power to compare responses across vaccine doses or regimens.

This specimen consisted of peripheral blood, obtained in a trial of Ad26.COV2.S vaccine versus placebo. The sequence came from a person between 18 and 60 years old who received the Ad26.COV2.S COVID-19 vaccine or a placebo.

The nucleotide sequence reads TGCGCCAGCAGCTTAGGAGACTTAAACACTGAAGCTTTCTTT. It encodes CASSLGDLNTEAFF. The chain links TRBV4-3 with TRBJ1-1; no confident D gene assignment can be made. Trimming at the junction amounts to 5 bases on V and 2 bases on J, and the germline ends lie 12 bases apart. CDR1 and CDR2, per the germline V gene, are LGHNA and YSLEER. Including cysteine and phenylalanine, the CDR3 has 14 amino acids. Only the CDR3 part of the read is kept: 42 bases, read in frame from the first base.